This T cell receptor beta chain was identified during a study of CD8+ T cells in alopecia areata. Whole-study findings and limits: In lesional scalp, particularly from alopecia totalis/universalis, clonality was higher than in normal scalp. Scalp sequencing also captures normal skin's resident alphabeta T cells.

The authors extracted RNA and reverse transcribed it into cDNA as the sequencing template. Assay used: immunoSEQ multiplex PCR; TCRdb lists only in-frame clones, some missing. The sample has roughly 64,000 clones; roughly 40% are singletons. The germline gives CDR1 SGDLS, CDR2 YYNGEE. The length of the CDR3 is 12 residues. Note on this clone: The antigen remains unidentified.

Sequencing was carried out using NKG2D-low CD8+ T cells sorted from blood. This sequence originates from a human donor with alopecia areata. The chain has TRBV9 and TRBJ2-5; unclear D gene. The CDR3 sequence is CASHRIQETQYF. CDR3 nucleotides: TGTGCTAGCCACCGGATACAAGAGACCCAGTACTTC.